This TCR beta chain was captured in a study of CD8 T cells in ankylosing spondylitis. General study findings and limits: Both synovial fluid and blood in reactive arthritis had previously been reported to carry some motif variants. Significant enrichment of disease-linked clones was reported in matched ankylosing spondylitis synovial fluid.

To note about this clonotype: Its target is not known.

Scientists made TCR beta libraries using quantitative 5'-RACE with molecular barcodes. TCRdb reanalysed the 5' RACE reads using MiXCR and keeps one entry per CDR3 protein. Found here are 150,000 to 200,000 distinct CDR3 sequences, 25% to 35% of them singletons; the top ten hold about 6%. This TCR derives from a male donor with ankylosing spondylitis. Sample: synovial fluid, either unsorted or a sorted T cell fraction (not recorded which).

The DNA for the CDR3 is TGTGCCAGCAGTCCCAGGGGAGATACTAATGAAAAACTGTTTTTT. This encodes CASSPRGDTNEKLFF. The chain employs TRBV6-1 and TRBJ1-4, with D perhaps TRBD1 (6 bases). This CDR3 spans 15 amino acids. Looked up from germline, CDR1 is MNHNS and CDR2 is SASEGT. V was trimmed by 5 bases and J by 2 bases, leaving 12 bases between them.